The T cell receptor (beta chain) under discussion was sequenced for a study of OX40 agonist ivuxolimab in advanced cancers. The wider study: Patients with prior anti-PD-1, anti-PD-L1 or anti-CTLA-4 therapy were eligible; 35% to 50% had some.

Note on this clone: Its antigen is currently unknown.

The germline gives CDR1 MDHEN, CDR2 SYDVKM. The CDR3 contains 14 residues. V dropped 6 bases and J dropped 7; count of bases not matched to a gene: 4. Some clones are missing from TCRdb's copy, which holds only in-frame ones; the method was immunoSEQ multiplex PCR. Of around 80,000 clones detected, around 86% appear once; the ten largest clones hold just over 2.5%. Broader study findings: Averaged across samples, CD8+ T cells carried more expanded clones than CD4+ did. Circulating CD4+ and CD8+ T cells showed clonal expansion by week 6 at 0.1 to 3.0 mg/kg.

Collection of blood occurred at baseline, at cycle 4 day 1, and at cycle 7 day 1. The TCR was taken from an adult with an advanced solid tumor such as melanoma, head and neck, liver or kidney cancer. The input for sequencing was CD4+ or CD8+ T cells sorted from blood, taken in a trial of the OX40 agonist ivuxolimab. The genes are TRBV28 and TRBJ1-6; 9 bases agree with TRBD1. The CDR3 nucleotides read TGTGCCAGCAGCCGGGACAGGGCGAATTCACCCCTCCACTTT. It is translated as CASSRDRANSPLHF.